These T cell receptor beta chains were read from a single sample in a study of T cell responses to AZD1222 COVID-19 vaccine. Data came from immunoSEQ multiplex PCR; TCRdb stores just in-frame clones and leaves some out. Found here are about 180,000 clones, roughly nine tenths of them singletons; the top ten hold less than 2.5%. The sequencing here drew on peripheral blood, taken on day 0 of AZD1222 vaccination. The source of these receptors is an adult in good health. Each CDR3 is given with its conserved first and last residue. The order of the fields is D gene, J gene, V gene, CDR3 length, CDR3 protein. D genes are given only for firm matches.

. | TRBJ1-5 | TRBV19 | 16 | CASSTGQLYSNQPQHF
TRBD1 | TRBJ2-3 | TRBV10-3 | 15 | CAIGAGTGDADTQYF
. | TRBJ1-2 | TRBV6-5 | 13 | CASSTTGNYGYTF
. | TRBJ1-2 | TRBV10-3 | 17 | CAISDTDPWGANYGYTF
. | TRBJ2-5 | TRBV5-1 | 13 | CASSLTGRETQYF
. | TRBJ1-1 | TRBV9 | 18 | CASSVVNRIGGKDTEAFF
. | TRBJ1-2 | TRBV5-4 | 13 | CASSSEGGYGYTF
. | TRBJ2-7 | TRBV2 | 11 | CASREGYEQYF
. | TRBJ1-6 | TRBV11-2 | 15 | CASSSSPSYNSPLHF
TRBD1 | TRBJ1-5 | TRBV19 | 12 | CASSGTAGAQHF
TRBD1 | TRBJ1-6 | TRBV3-1/TRBV3-2 | 15 | CASSSLDRIRTPLHF
. | TRBJ1-6 | TRBV15 | 16 | CATSRDIGRGRGSLHF
. | TRBJ1-2 | TRBV19 | 12 | CASIGPGHGYTF
. | TRBJ1-4 | TRBV5-1 | 15 | CASSLAGGPNEKLFF
. | TRBJ2-7 | TRBV5-6 | 17 | CASSAELGGKAGYEQYF
TRBD1 | TRBJ1-1 | TRBV5-1 | 14 | CASRRPGQGIEAFF
TRBD1 | TRBJ1-5 | TRBV5-6 | 16 | CASSLGTGGSNQPQHF
. | TRBJ1-3 | TRBV7-7 | 15 | CASSPGRGAGNTIYF
TRBD2 | TRBJ2-1 | TRBV7-2 | 16 | CASSGPRTSGGNEQFF
. | TRBJ2-7 | TRBV6-5 | 14 | CASSINPVRYEQYF
. | TRBJ1-1 | TRBV7-9 | 14 | CASSLGPGTTEAFF
. | TRBJ2-7 | TRBV7-2 | 14 | CASSFLGPSYEQYF
TRBD2 | TRBJ2-5 | TRBV7-2 | 17 | CASSGLAAGGSMETQYF
. | TRBJ2-6 | TRBV19 | 17 | CASSIYRDPSGANVLTF
TRBD1 | TRBJ1-1 | TRBV5-1 | 16 | CASSSTGTGDVGEAFF
TRBD2 | TRBJ2-2 | TRBV5-4 | 16 | CASSPEPRERSGELFF
. | TRBJ2-1 | TRBV5-1 | 16 | CASSLAPASANNEQFF
. | TRBJ2-1 | TRBV18 | 14 | CASSLTQVNNEQFF
. | TRBJ2-2 | TRBV11-2 | 14 | CASSPNVGVGELFF
. | TRBJ2-7 | TRBV28 | 13 | CASSFGQDPGQYF
. | TRBJ1-2 | TRBV6-6 | 14 | CASSYLREAYGYTF
TRBD1 | TRBJ2-3 | TRBV9 | 15 | CASSVRTGSTDTQYF
. | TRBJ1-1 | TRBV9 | 15 | CASSVAGRVNTEAFF
. | TRBJ2-5 | TRBV7-2 | 17 | CASSLGQGGLGQETQYF
. | TRBJ1-5 | TRBV7-2 | 17 | CASSSPGGDLSNQPQHF
TRBD2 | TRBJ2-4 | TRBV10-3 | 16 | CAISSGLAVAKNIQYF
. | TRBJ1-1 | TRBV9 | 14 | CASSAGDMNTEAFF
TRBD2 | TRBJ2-7 | TRBV27 | 15 | CASSQLAGSSYEQYF
TRBD1 | TRBJ1-2 | TRBV5-4 | 13 | CASSRTGGNGYTF
. | TRBJ1-5 | TRBV2 | 14 | CASSEQGWDQPQHF
. | TRBJ1-4 | TRBV7-8 | 15 | CASSPLDRPNEKLFF